This T cell receptor beta chain came from a study of blood T cell repertoires in COVID-19. Original handling: Amplifying reference gene primers gave estimates of nucleated cell counts. Sequenced by immunoSEQ multiplex PCR; TCRdb stores in-frame clones only, minus some. That table furnishes V, J and clone size, whereas the DNA furnished D and trimming. Altogether fewer than 110,000 clones are present, about 91% being singletons, with the ten largest covering roughly 3.5%. The sample comprised peripheral blood. The sequence came from a human donor in a cohort sampled during active COVID-19.

CDR3 DNA sequence: TGTGCCAGCAGTTACGGGACAATTACCAATTATTGGGCCCAGTACTTC. Residues: CASSYGTITNYWAQYF. The rearrangement uses TRBV6-5 and TRBJ2-5, with D perhaps matching TRBD1 (6 bases). The ends were cut back, 2 bases at V and 9 bases at J, with 22 bases in the middle. This CDR3 region has 16 residues. The germline CDR1 and CDR2 sequences are MNHEY and SVGAGI.